These 22 T cell receptor beta chains were all obtained from the same sample, sequenced in a study of chemoradiotherapy in HPV16-positive cancers. Only in-frame clones appear in the TCRdb table, and some are missing; sequencing was by immunoSEQ multiplex PCR. The sample has tens of thousands of clones; 85% to 90% are singletons. Specimen: blood, collected from a patient who underwent chemoradiotherapy. The origin of the receptors is a human donor with HPV-associated anogenital cancer.

The V call is TRBV15, the J call TRBJ1-2; D perhaps matches TRBD1 (6 bases). Looked up from germline, CDR1 is LNHNV and CDR2 is YYDKDF (reference sequence). The CDR3 length is 14 residues. Trimming took off 1 base at V and 5 bases at J, with 11 bases between the two ends. CDR3 sequence (DNA): TGTGCCACCAGCAGAGGACAGGAAGGGTATGGCTACACCTTC. It yields the protein CATSRGQEGYGYTF.

The rearrangement links TRBV21-1 to TRBJ2-1. TRBV21-1 is a pseudogene segment. The length of the CDR3 is 16 residues. The CDR3 DNA reads as TGTGCCAGCAGCACCGACGGAATAATCTCCTACAATGAGCAGTTCTTC. This encodes CASSTDGIISYNEQFF.

The rearrangement links TRBV27 to TRBJ1-6; TRBD1 agrees at 7 bases. Germline V gene data show CDR1 as MNHEY and CDR2 as SMNVEV (reference sequence). This CDR3 has 15 amino acids. The J segment lost 7 bases and the V segment lost 5 bases, leaving 8 bases of the junction unmatched. The CDR3 DNA reads as TGTGCCAGCAGTGCCCCGACAGGGAGGAATTCACCCCTCCACTTT. Translated: CASSAPTGRNSPLHF.

The V call is TRBV7-3, the J call TRBJ2-2; TRBD2 matches 10 bases. The CDR3 is 19 residues long. The V gene end was trimmed by 5 bases and the J gene end by 4 bases; junction bases not matched to a gene: 16. CDR1 and CDR2 (germline): SGHTA, FQGTGA. Written as DNA, the CDR3 is TGTGCCAGCAGCCCCACCCCCTCCGCGATAGCGGGGGGCACCGGGGAGCTGTTTTTT. Translated: CASSPTPSAIAGGTGELFF.

The chain employs TRBV6-1 and TRBJ2-2; TRBD2 matches at 10 bases. The CDR3 contains 16 residues. Per germline, CDR1 MNHNS and CDR2 SASEGT. Losses at the gene ends were 2 bases for V and 1 base for J; bases not matched to a gene: 1. Here the CDR3 reads CASSERTSGNTGELFF. As DNA, the CDR3 is TGTGCCAGCAGTGAAAGGACTAGCGGGAACACCGGGGAGCTGTTTTTT.

The V call is TRBV7-9, the J call TRBJ2-7; D not resolved. The V gene lost 3 bases and the J gene lost 6 bases, with 12 bases spanning the gap. The germline gives CDR1 SEHNR, CDR2 FQNEAQ (reference sequence). This CDR3 comprises 13 residues. CDR3 nucleotides: TGTGCCAGCAGCTTGTCGGGCCGAGGCGAGCAGTACTTC. Amino acids: CASSLSGRGEQYF.

The chain recombines TRBV7-6 with TRBJ2-3; TRBD2 might be the D (5 bases). Germline loops: CDR1 SGHVS, CDR2 FNYEAQ. The CDR3 covers 15 residues. V lost 5 bases to trimming and J lost 4 bases, with 16 bases between them. DNA for the CDR3: TGTGCCAGCAGCCCCCTTAAGGCGAGGGCAGATACGCAGTATTTT. Residues: CASSPLKARADTQYF.

This clone was seen a handful of times. The chain employs TRBV6-5 and TRBJ1-1; D remains ambiguous. Germline CDR1 MNHEY, CDR2 SVGAGI. This CDR3 contains 15 residues. Trimming shortened V by 0 bases and J by 2 bases, and 10 bases separated the two germline ends. In nucleotides, the CDR3 is TGTGCCAGCAGTTACTCCTCCCGGATAAACACTGAAGCTTTCTTT. Residues: CASSYSSRINTEAFF.

The V and J genes are TRBV7-7 and TRBJ2-5; 9 bases are shared with TRBD2. V shed 5 bases, J shed 5 bases, and the junction held 3 bases outside the gene matches. The CDR3 totals 13 residues. Germline loops: CDR1 SSHAT, CDR2 FNYEAQ (reference sequence). The CDR3 region is CASSPGTSETQYF. The CDR3 DNA follows: TGTGCCAGCAGCCCAGGGACTAGCGAGACCCAGTACTTC.

This sequence joins TRBV6-1 and TRBJ1-2, with D perhaps TRBD1 (6 bases). The CDR3 has 15 residues. Trimming stripped 2 bases from V and 6 bases from J, with 16 bases between. Germline CDR1 is MNHNS and CDR2 is SASEGT. In DNA, the CDR3 is TGTGCCAGCAGTGAATCGGGGGGCCTATATAATGGCTACACCTTC. Amino acid sequence: CASSESGGLYNGYTF.

The chain links TRBV23-1 to TRBJ2-7; 11 bases fit TRBD1. TRBV23-1 carries the ORF label, with uncertain function. This CDR3 has 15 residues. Trimming took 3 bases from V and 7 from J; bases not matched to a gene: 8. The CDR3 protein is CASSHLGQGAGEQYV. Written as DNA, the CDR3 is TGCGCCAGCAGTCATCTCGGACAGGGGGCGGGTGAGCAGTACGTC.

This rearrangement joins TRBV14 to TRBJ1-6; the match to TRBD1 covers 7 bases. After removal of 2 bases from V and 9 bases from J, the junction contained 1 base not matched to a gene. This CDR3 comprises 13 residues. Germline lookup yields CDR1 SGHDN and CDR2 FVKESK. CDR3: CASSQQGGSPLHF. The CDR3 DNA reads as TGTGCCAGCAGCCAACAGGGGGGTTCACCCCTCCACTTT.

This clone is a singleton in its sample. The rearrangement uses TRBV18 and TRBJ1-1; D is perhaps TRBD1 (6 bases). The CDR3 contains 15 residues. V shed 3 bases and J shed 2 bases, with 13 bases lying between them. Germline assignment: CDR1 KGHSH and CDR2 LQKENI. The CDR3 DNA reads TGTGCCAGCTCACCTGTGGGACAAGGTAACACTGAAGCTTTCTTT. It is translated as CASSPVGQGNTEAFF.

J is TRBJ2-1 and V is TRBV5-1, with 10 positions matching TRBD2. CDR3 length equals 16 residues. V was clipped by 1 base and J by 5 bases; unmatched bases: 6. Germline CDR1 is SGHRS and CDR2 is YFSETQ. In DNA, the CDR3 is TGCGCCAGCAGCTTGTATACTAGCGGGAAGAACAATGAGCAGTTCTTC. Its protein product is CASSLYTSGKNNEQFF.

J is TRBJ1-5 and V is TRBV18; D is unresolved. From germline, CDR1 is KGHSH and CDR2 LQKENI. V lost 2 bases and J lost 7, with 9 bases in between. The CDR3 totals 13 residues. CDR3 amino acids: CASSPSGEQPQHF. The CDR3 DNA is TGTGCCAGCTCACCATCGGGTGAGCAGCCCCAGCATTTT.

V usage is TRBV14 and J usage is TRBJ1-1; D gene uncertain. This CDR3 contains 15 residues. Germline values: CDR1 SGHDN, CDR2 FVKESK. Trimming removed 2 bases from V and 4 bases from J, with 14 bases in between. This CDR3 is CASSQFKGKITEAFF. Written as DNA, the CDR3 is TGTGCCAGCAGCCAATTCAAGGGAAAAATCACTGAAGCTTTCTTT.

The gene calls are TRBV5-1 and TRBJ2-5; TRBD2 agrees at 13 bases. Germline values: CDR1 SGHRS, CDR2 YFSETQ. With 4 bases clipped from V and 3 bases from J, the junction kept 3 bases outside the gene matches. This CDR3 is built from 15 residues. The CDR3 loop reads CASSQGTSGEETQYF. The CDR3 region has the DNA TGCGCCAGCAGCCAGGGGACTAGCGGGGAAGAGACCCAGTACTTC.

The rearrangement links TRBV19 to TRBJ1-4; perhaps TRBD1 as D (6 bases). CDR3 length: 16 residues. V was shortened by 9 bases and J by 5 bases, with 22 bases between the two germline ends. The germline CDR1 and CDR2 sequences are LNHDA and SQIVND (reference sequence). The CDR3 DNA reads as TGTGCCAGCAGTCGGGACACTACATCCAGCAATGAAAAACTGTTTTTT. This encodes CASSRDTTSSNEKLFF. Together with reference TRBV19 and TRBJ1-4, the CDR3 gives the full variable domain: DGGITQSPKYLFRKEGQNVTLSCEQNLNHDAMYWYRQDPGQGLRLIYYSQIVNDFQKGDIAEGYSVSREKKESFPLTVTSAQKNPTAFYLCASSRDTTSSNEKLFFGSGTQLSVL.

The DNA for the CDR3 is TGTGCCAGCAGTCCCAGACCTTATTTACACCTTGAAGCTTTCTTT. It yields the protein CASSPRPYLHLEAFF. The chain employs TRBV28 and TRBJ1-1; no reliable D call. Trimming left V 5 bases short and J 7 bases short, with 20 bases between. This CDR3 has 15 amino acids. In germline, CDR1 is MDHEN, CDR2 SYDVKM.

The chain employs TRBV5-1 and TRBJ2-3, with 13 bases lining up with TRBD2. V was clipped by 2 bases and J by 7 bases; unmatched bases: 4. CDR3 length: 15 amino acids. Germline assignment: CDR1 SGHRS and CDR2 YFSETQ. CDR3 region: CASSLLAGGPYTQYF. The CDR3 nucleotides are TGCGCCAGCAGCTTACTAGCGGGGGGGCCGTATACGCAGTATTTT. Looking up the rest from reference TRBV5-1 and TRBJ2-3 gives the full variable domain: KAGVTQTPRYLIKTRGQQVTLSCSPISGHRSVSWYQQTPGQGLQFLFEYFSETQRNKGNFPGRFSGRQFSNSRSEMNVSTLELGDSALYLCASSLLAGGPYTQYFGPGTRLTVL.

The chain has TRBV5-4 and TRBJ2-5, with 12 nucleotides matching TRBD2. After removal of 1 base from V and 5 bases from J, the junction contained 9 bases not matched to a gene. CDR1 is SGHNT and CDR2 is YYREEE in the germline V gene (reference sequence). The CDR3 has 17 residues. The CDR3, as DNA: TGTGCCAGCAGCTTGCGGCTAGCGGGGGGGCTTGGGGAGACCCAGTACTTC. It codes for CASSLRLAGGLGETQYF.

The chain joins TRBV14 to TRBJ1-2, with 7 bases identical to TRBD1. Trimming took 4 bases from V and 4 from J; bases not matched to a gene: 3. Germline CDR1 is SGHDN and CDR2 is FVKESK. The length of the CDR3 is 13 residues. CDR3 coding DNA: TGTGCCAGCAGCCCCGGACAGGTCTATGGCTACACCTTC. This codes for CASSPGQVYGYTF.